The sequence of this T cell receptor beta chain was determined in a study of blood T cell repertoires in COVID-19. Trimming took 3 bases from V and 3 from J, leaving 8 bases between them. The CDR3 has 13 residues. Looked up from germline, CDR1 is SGHTA and CDR2 is FQGTGA. TCRdb's copy holds only in-frame clones and misses some; the assay was immunoSEQ multiplex PCR. The table has 150,000 to 200,000 clones, around 76% seen once. Specimen: peripheral blood. This chain connects TRBV7-3 to TRBJ1-1; D not certain. This TCR was recovered from a woman in her sixties or seventies with COVID-19, enrolled during active disease. The CDR3 loop is CASSFALDTEAFF. The CDR3 nucleotides read TGTGCCAGCAGCTTTGCGTTGGACACTGAAGCTTTCTTT.